This passage covers 29 T cell receptor beta chains from one sample sequenced in a study of T cells in Graves' hyperthyroidism and ophthalmopathy. The CDR3 regions of TCR beta were amplified from RNA transcripts. The HTBI primer set served for first-round RT-PCR of the TCR CDR3. Using its own MiXCR run on the multiplex PCR reads, TCRdb lists one record per CDR3 protein. Of under 250,000 distinct CDR3 sequences in the sample, over 20% were seen once. Sequenced material: blood. These receptor sequences come from a woman aged 40 to 50 with Graves' ophthalmopathy.

This clonotype was counted at least ten times. The rearrangement joins TRBV20-1 to TRBJ2-7, with unresolved D. Germline CDR1 reads DFQATT; CDR2 reads SNEGSKA (reference sequence). The CDR3 totals 14 residues. V lost 4 bases and J lost 9, with 22 bases in between. This CDR3 reads CSATRGRVQLGQYF. DNA of the CDR3: TGCAGTGCTACACGCGGCAGAGTCCAATTGGGGCAGTACTTC.

This clonotype was counted at least ten times. The rearrangement uses TRBV6-1 and TRBJ1-6; D gene unclear. The V gene lost 6 bases and the J gene lost 6 bases, with 12 bases spanning the gap. CDR1 is MNHNS, CDR2 SASEGT, per germline. The CDR3 is 14 amino acids. CDR3 amino acids: CASSLVKSNSPLHF. The DNA of the CDR3 is TGTGCCAGCAGCCTCGTGAAGTCTAATTCACCCCTCCACTTT.

This clonotype has a handful of counts. The genes are TRBV5-1 and TRBJ2-5; 8 bases are shared with TRBD1. Per germline, CDR1 SGHRS and CDR2 YFSETQ. The V and J ends lost 4 bases and 4 bases, in that order; junction bases with no gene match: 12. The CDR3 loop spans 16 amino acids. The CDR3 bases are TGCGCCAGCAGCGTAGACAGGGGAGCAAAAATAGAGACCCAGTACTTC. Amino acid sequence: CASSVDRGAKIETQYF.

This clonotype was counted ten times or more. The genes are TRBV12-3 or TRBV12-4 and TRBJ2-7, with D perhaps assigned TRBD1 or TRBD2 (6 bases each). This CDR3 has 15 amino acids. Between the trimmed V and J ends, which lost 5 bases and 6 bases, there was a span of 20 bases. Written as DNA, the CDR3 is TGTGCCAGCAGTGTTCGGGACACCGTGGGAGGCGAGCAGTACTTC. Translated: CASSVRDTVGGEQYF.

At least ten counts were recorded for this clonotype. CDR3 protein: CASSLTGANQPQHF. CDR3 nucleotide sequence: TGTGCCAGCAGTTTAACTGGGGCCAATCAGCCCCAGCATTTT. This chain connects TRBV28 to TRBJ1-5, with a possible D match to TRBD1 (5 bases). The germline V gene encodes CDR1 MDHEN and CDR2 SYDVKM. CDR3 length: 14 amino acids. Between the trimmed V and J ends, which lost 2 bases and 3 bases, there was a span of 8 bases.

V and J are TRBV18 and TRBJ1-2; 9 nucleotides line up with TRBD1. Losses at the gene ends were 3 bases for V and 3 bases for J; bases not matched to a gene: 2. Germline CDR1 KGHSH, CDR2 LQKENI. The CDR3 consists of 14 residues. The CDR3 region has the DNA TGTGCCAGCTCACCCAGGGACAGGGACTATGGCTACACCTTC. This codes for CASSPRDRDYGYTF.

CDR3 residues: CSVDAAGGVQETQYF. CDR3 DNA sequence: TGCAGCGTTGATGCAGCGGGAGGGGTCCAAGAGACCCAGTACTTC. The chain couples TRBV29-1 to TRBJ2-5, with TRBD2 matching over 10 bases. The germline V gene encodes CDR1 SQVTM and CDR2 ANQGSEA. After removal of 3 bases from V and 1 base from J, the junction contained 5 bases not matched to a gene. This CDR3 is 15 amino acids long.

As to this clonotype: Given a much more abundant clone one base away, this may be a read error. The CDR3 does not close with the conserved phenylalanine or tryptophan, likely indicating a read error. The rearrangement links TRBV20-1 to TRBJ2-7, with 10 bases fitting TRBD1. Germline CDR1 DFQATT, CDR2 SNEGSKA (reference sequence). The CDR3 runs to 16 residues. J gave up 2 bases and V 3 bases, and 10 bases lay outside the gene matches. The CDR3 bases are TGCAGTGCTAGGGTCCGCGGGACAGGGGTTACCTACGAGCAGTACCTC. Translated: CSARVRGTGVTYEQYL.

This clonotype was counted many times. The rearrangement joins TRBV9 to TRBJ2-1, with D uncertain. The CDR3 sequence is 14 residues long. V lost 0 bases and J 5 bases, leaving 9 bases between the germline ends. Germline-derived CDR1 and CDR2 are SGDLS and YYNGEE. DNA of the CDR3: TGTGCCAGCAGCGTAGAATCCGTACACAATGAGCAGTTCTTC. It codes for CASSVESVHNEQFF.

This clonotype was picked up many times. The V and J genes are TRBV27 and TRBJ1-1, with D possibly being TRBD1 (5 bases). The length of the CDR3 is 17 residues. V lost 1 base and J lost 0, with 15 bases in between. The V gene's germline CDR1 is MNHEY and CDR2 SMNVEV (reference sequence). For the CDR3, the DNA is TGTGCCAGCAGTTTATTGGGGGACCCGGGGGTGAACACTGAAGCTTTCTTT. Translating gives CASSLLGDPGVNTEAFF.

This clonotype was found many times. V is TRBV7-8 and J is TRBJ1-1; 8 bases fit TRBD1. The CDR3 sequence is 16 residues long. Per germline, CDR1 SGHVS and CDR2 FQNEAQ. V was pared by 1 base and J by 5 bases, with 9 bases of the junction left unmatched. The CDR3 protein is CASSLGRARGLTEAFF. DNA of the CDR3: TGTGCCAGCAGCTTAGGGAGGGCCAGGGGGCTTACTGAAGCTTTCTTT. Variable domain in full (rest from reference TRBV7-8 and TRBJ1-1): GAGVSQSPRYKVAKRGQDVALRCDPISGHVSLFWYQQALGQGPEFLTYFQNEAQLDKSGLPSDRFFAERPEGSVSTLKIQRTQQEDSAVYLCASSLGRARGLTEAFFGQGTRLTVV.

This clonotype was seen many times. The rearrangement joins TRBV30 to TRBJ2-7; TRBD2 agrees at 12 bases. Unmatched junction bases numbered 4, after V lost 0 bases and J lost 4 bases. In germline, CDR1 is GTSNPN, CDR2 SVGIG (reference sequence). The CDR3 is 15 amino acids. The DNA for the CDR3 is TGTGCCTGGAGTGTCCCTAGCGGGAGGGCATACGAGCAGTACTTC. Its protein product is CAWSVPSGRAYEQYF.

This chain connects TRBV7-9 to TRBJ1-6; no firm D call. V was cut by 5 bases and J by 9 bases, with 8 bases left in between. CDR3 length: 12 residues. CDR1 is SEHNR and CDR2 is FQNEAQ in the germline V gene (reference sequence). The CDR3 loop reads CASSRSTSPLHF. CDR3 nucleotides: TGTGCCAGCAGCCGATCCACTTCACCCCTCCACTTT.

Turning to this clonotype: Germline is not matched at one junction end, which may reflect a read error. This rearrangement joins TRBV24-1 to TRBJ2-2; 9 bases agree with TRBD1. The CDR3 spans 16 residues. Germline assignment: CDR1 KGHDR and CDR2 SFDVKD. The CDR3 DNA is TGTGCCATCAGTGATTTGGGGACAGGGAACCCCGGGGAGCTGTTTTTT. As protein: CAISDLGTGNPGELFF.

The V call is TRBV12-3 or TRBV12-4, the J call TRBJ2-7; 9 bases align to TRBD1. Trimming at V came to 0 bases and at J to 6 bases, leaving 6 bases not matched to a gene. The CDR3 covers 15 residues. The CDR3 here is CASSLAGQGIGEQYF. CDR3 DNA: TGTGCCAGCAGTTTAGCTGGACAGGGGATAGGCGAGCAGTACTTC.

This clonotype was seen many times. The chain combines TRBV28 with TRBJ2-2; 10 bases are shared with TRBD1. The CDR3 runs to 16 residues. CDR1 and CDR2 from the germline V gene are MDHEN and SYDVKM. V was clipped by 7 bases and J by 7 bases; unmatched bases: 12. The CDR3 loop is CASTATGGLPDGELFF. In nucleotides, the CDR3 is TGTGCCAGCACCGCGACAGGGGGCCTACCGGACGGGGAGCTGTTTTTT.

This clonotype was picked up many times. The chain uses TRBV20-1 and TRBJ2-7, with a tentative D call TRBD2 (5 bases). The CDR3 runs 15 residues. Trimming cost V 3 bases and J 5 bases, with 20 bases left between them. The germline CDR1 and CDR2 sequences are DFQATT and SNEGSKA (reference sequence). For the CDR3, the DNA is TGCAGTGCTAGCCCCCTCCTGACTATCCGCGACGAGCAGTACTTC. This codes for CSASPLLTIRDEQYF.

This clonotype appeared many times. The chain employs TRBV19 and TRBJ2-5; D call uncertain. The CDR3 extends over 13 amino acids. From germline, CDR1 is LNHDA and CDR2 SQIVND (reference sequence). Trimming removed 2 bases at V and 4 bases at J, with 8 bases between. The CDR3 sequence is CASSILVGETQYF. In DNA form, the CDR3 reads TGTGCCAGTAGTATACTGGTGGGAGAGACCCAGTACTTC.

This clonotype was seen repeatedly, ten times or more. The chain joins TRBV12-3 or TRBV12-4 to TRBJ1-5; D may be TRBD1 (5 bases). The CDR3 loop spans 13 amino acids. Between the trimmed V and J ends, which lost 1 base and 6 bases, there was a span of 7 bases. CDR3 sequence reads: CASSLGGAQPQHF. DNA of the CDR3: TGTGCCAGCAGTTTAGGGGGCGCTCAGCCCCAGCATTTT.

This clonotype was counted many times. This rearrangement joins TRBV5-5 to TRBJ2-7; the D is unclear. The V and J ends lost 0 bases and 2 bases respectively, with 9 bases between them. This CDR3 is built from 14 residues. Germline CDR1 reads SGHKS; CDR2 reads YYEKEE (reference sequence). Here the CDR3 reads CASSLEGAAYEQYF. The CDR3 DNA is TGTGCCAGCAGCTTGGAGGGCGCCGCCTACGAGCAGTACTTC.

This clonotype was recorded many times. The genes are TRBV28 and TRBJ2-7; TRBD1 matches at 10 bases. The V gene end was trimmed by 2 bases and the J gene end by 0 bases; junction bases not matched to a gene: 4. Germline V gene data show CDR1 as MDHEN and CDR2 as SYDVKM. The CDR3 runs 16 residues. CDR3 sequence: CASSLKGQGSSYEQYF. CDR3 bases: TGTGCCAGCAGTTTAAAGGGACAGGGGAGCTCCTACGAGCAGTACTTC.

The J gene is TRBJ2-5, the V gene TRBV6-1, with D uncertain. The germline V gene encodes CDR1 MNHNS and CDR2 SASEGT. The CDR3 is 15 amino acids. V lost 4 bases and J lost 0, with 12 bases in between. The DNA for the CDR3 is TGTGCCAGCAGTGGGTCAGAGCGCCACCAAGAGACCCAGTACTTC. The encoded protein is CASSGSERHQETQYF.

The V call is TRBV19, the J call TRBJ1-2, with unresolved D. Per germline, CDR1 LNHDA and CDR2 SQIVND (reference sequence). V was shortened by 3 bases and J by 1 base, with 6 bases between the two germline ends. The CDR3 extends over 13 amino acids. Here the CDR3 DNA reads TGTGCCAGTAGTATGAGGGATAACTATGGCTACACCTTC. Translation gives CASSMRDNYGYTF. Supplemented by reference TRBV19 and TRBJ1-2, the full variable domain reads DGGITQSPKYLFRKEGQNVTLSCEQNLNHDAMYWYRQDPGQGLRLIYYSQIVNDFQKGDIAEGYSVSREKKESFPLTVTSAQKNPTAFYLCASSMRDNYGYTFGSGTRLTVV.

This clonotype was counted only a few times. The chain carries TRBV20-1 and TRBJ2-7; D gene unclear. The germline V gene encodes CDR1 DFQATT and CDR2 SNEGSKA (reference sequence). This CDR3 has 11 amino acids. Written as DNA, the CDR3 is TGCCCTTCAAGAGGTTCCTACGAGCAGTACTTC. Amino acids: CPSRGSYEQYF.

The sample holds many counts of this clonotype. This chain connects TRBV28 to TRBJ2-7; D unclear. From germline, CDR1 is MDHEN and CDR2 SYDVKM. This CDR3 has 10 residues. V gave up 8 bases and J gave up 5 bases, with 7 bases separating them. Here the CDR3 reads CASSLNEQYF. The CDR3, as DNA: TGTGCCAGCTCTTTGAACGAGCAGTACTTC.

This clonotype was picked up many times. The chain links TRBV27 to TRBJ2-4; TRBD2 might be the D (5 bases). This CDR3 comprises 16 residues. Germline assignment: CDR1 MNHEY and CDR2 SMNVEV (reference sequence). V was pared by 7 bases and J by 0 bases, with 16 bases between. This CDR3 reads CASTTRTELAKNIQYF. The CDR3 DNA follows: TGTGCCAGCACTACCCGGACTGAGCTAGCCAAAAACATTCAGTACTTC.

This clonotype showed up many times. The chain uses TRBV15 and TRBJ1-2; D is perhaps TRBD1 (5 bases). This CDR3 has 14 residues. CDR1 LNHNV and CDR2 YYDKDF come from the germline V gene (reference sequence). V lost 0 bases and J 8 bases, leaving 13 bases between the germline ends. The CDR3 nucleotides read TGTGCCACCAGCAGAGATTCGGGGACCGACGGCTACACCTTC. Its translation is CATSRDSGTDGYTF.

In its sample, this clonotype was seen a few times. This could be a read error, since a much larger clone is one nucleotide away. The chain uses TRBV24-1 and TRBJ2-2; D perhaps matches TRBD1 (5 bases). Per germline, CDR1 KGHDR and CDR2 SFDVKD. The CDR3 is made up of 15 amino acids. The CDR3 region has the DNA TGTGTCACCAGTGATTTTGTTCAGGGTACCGGGGAGCTGTTTTTT. Translated, it gives CVTSDFVQGTGELFF.

Ten or more counts support this clonotype. The chain combines TRBV6-5 with TRBJ1-5; the D is unclear. Trimming cost V 4 bases and J 7 bases, with 11 bases left between them. Germline V lookup: CDR1 MNHEY, CDR2 SVGAGI. The CDR3 sequence is 13 residues long. The DNA for the CDR3 is TGTGCCAGCAGTTCGGGGAGTTGGCAGCCCCAGCATTTT. This codes for CASSSGSWQPQHF.